These T cell receptor beta chains were read from a single sample in a study of cytomegalovirus exposure and HLA in healthy donors. Only in-frame clones appear in the TCRdb table, and some are missing; sequencing was by immunoSEQ multiplex PCR. This sample's table reports approximately 210,000 clones. Sequenced material: PBMCs. These receptors originate from a woman aged 25 to 45 in good health and CMV-seropositive. Each CDR3 is given with its conserved first and last residue. The order of the fields is J gene, CDR3 length, V gene, D gene, CDR3 DNA, CDR3 protein. D genes are given only for firm matches.

>TRBJ2-1|17|TRBV11-2|.
TGTGCCAGCAGCTTAGTTGGACTGACTGGCTCCTACAATGAGCAGTTCTTC
CASSLVGLTGSYNEQFF
>TRBJ2-1|15|TRBV7-6|.
TGTGCCAGCAGCTTAGTTCCGGGGTTGTACAATGAGCAGTTCTTC
CASSLVPGLYNEQFF
>TRBJ2-7|14|TRBV25-1|.
TGTGCCAGCTCTCTTGCTGGCGGAACCTACGAGCAGTACTTC
CASSLAGGTYEQYF
>TRBJ2-1|16|TRBV2|TRBD2
TGTGCCAGCAGTCTACCTAGCGGGAGTACATACAATGAGCAGTTCTTC
CASSLPSGSTYNEQFF
>TRBJ1-2|15|TRBV7-9|TRBD1
TGTGCCAGCAGTTTTTCGGGACAGAGAAACTATGGCTACACCTTC
CASSFSGQRNYGYTF
>TRBJ2-3|14|TRBV5-1|TRBD2
TGCGCCAGCACGGCGGGGGGGATCAGGGATACGCAGTATTTT
CASTAGGIRDTQYF
>TRBJ2-7|15|TRBV6-1|TRBD2
TGTGCCAGCACCTACGGGGCTAGCGGGGCCTACGAGCAGTACTTC
CASTYGASGAYEQYF
>TRBJ1-5|13|TRBV6-6|.
TGTGCCAGCAGTTACGCGGATTCCGGGCCCCAGCATTTT
CASSYADSGPQHF
>TRBJ2-5|16|TRBV11-2|.
TGTGCCAGCAGCCGAGGACAGTCCAGGCCCGTAGAGACCCAGTACTTC
CASSRGQSRPVETQYF
>TRBJ2-1|14|TRBV5-1|.
TGCGCCAGCAGCTTGGCTGGACTGTACAATGAGCAGTTCTTC
CASSLAGLYNEQFF
>TRBJ1-3|15|TRBV7-2|TRBD1
TGTGCCAGCAGCCTACAGGGGGCAGCTGGAAACACCATATATTTT
CASSLQGAAGNTIYF
>TRBJ2-1|13|TRBV11-2|.
TGTGCCAGCAGCTTAGCCCCCCCTAGAGAGCAGTTCTTC
CASSLAPPREQFF
>TRBJ2-3|14|TRBV10-3|TRBD1
TGTGCCATCAGCCGGGACAGAAACACAGATACGCAGTATTTT
CAISRDRNTDTQYF
>TRBJ2-1|21|TRBV30|TRBD1
TGTGCCTGGTTGGGCCTCGTCCCCGGACAGGGAAAAACCAGCTCCTACAATGAGCAGTTCTTC
CAWLGLVPGQGKTSSYNEQFF
>TRBJ1-2|15|TRBV7-9|.
TGTGCCAGCAGCTTAGCCCCGGGGGGGCGCTTTGGCTACACCTTC
CASSLAPGGRFGYTF
>TRBJ2-3|15|TRBV7-6|TRBD2
TGTGCCAGCAGCTCTAGCGGGGTTAGCACAGATACGCAGTATTTT
CASSSSGVSTDTQYF
>TRBJ2-3|16|TRBV4-3|.
TGCGCCAGCAGCCAAGAGGTTTATGGAGGTTTCAACACGCAGTATTTT
CASSQEVYGGFNTQYF
>TRBJ2-1|15|TRBV6-6|TRBD2
TGTGCCAGCAGCTTCCCGGGACTAGCTTACAATGAGCAGTTCTTC
CASSFPGLAYNEQFF
>TRBJ2-3|15|TRBV9|TRBD2
TGTGCCAGCAGCGTAGTAGCGGGACTCACAGATACGCAGTATTTT
CASSVVAGLTDTQYF
>TRBJ2-2|14|TRBV19|.
TGTGCCAGTAGTATGGACAGCTTCACCGGGGAGCTGTTTTTT
CASSMDSFTGELFF
>TRBJ2-1|14|TRBV6-6|.
TGTGCCAGCAGTTACACGGGGGGCCCGGATGAGCAGTTCTTC
CASSYTGGPDEQFF
>TRBJ2-3|16|TRBV7-9|TRBD2
TGTGCCAGCAGCCTCGGACTAGCGGGGGATTCTGATACGCAGTATTTT
CASSLGLAGDSDTQYF
>TRBJ2-3|16|TRBV11-2|TRBD2
TGTGCCAGCAGCTTTCTGGCGGGAGGGCCCGCGGATACGCAGTATTTT
CASSFLAGGPADTQYF
>TRBJ1-1|13|TRBV13|.
TGTGCCAGCAGCTTCTCCAGGGACACTGAAGCTTTCTTT
CASSFSRDTEAFF
>TRBJ1-2|13|TRBV5-1|TRBD1
TGCGCCAGCAGCCAAACAGGGGACTATGGCTACACCTTC
CASSQTGDYGYTF
>TRBJ2-7|13|TRBV28|.
TGTGCCAGCAGTTTCGGACAGCACTACGAGCAGTACTTC
CASSFGQHYEQYF
>TRBJ1-5|14|TRBV7-2|.
TGTGCCAGCAGCTTACTCCGCGGGAATCAGCCCCAGCATTTT
CASSLLRGNQPQHF
>TRBJ1-5|19|TRBV10-3|TRBD1
TGTGCCATCAGTGAGGCTGGACAGGGCTCGAATCTCCGAAGCCAGCCCCAGCATTTT
CAISEAGQGSNLRSQPQHF
>TRBJ2-5|16|TRBV27|TRBD2
TGTGCCAGCAGTTTTTGGACTAGCGGGAAGGCGGGGACCCAGTACTTC
CASSFWTSGKAGTQYF
>TRBJ2-1|16|TRBV27|TRBD2
TGTGCCAGCAGTTCGGCGGGGGGACTAGTAGAGAATGAGCAGTTCTTC
CASSSAGGLVENEQFF
>TRBJ2-3|14|TRBV28|TRBD2
TGTGCCAGCAGAGGGACTAGGATAGCAGATACGCAGTATTTT
CASRGTRIADTQYF
>TRBJ1-2|15|TRBV13|.
TGTGCCAGCAGCCGCTTCACGGGGGGGAACTATGGCTACACCTTC
CASSRFTGGNYGYTF
>TRBJ1-1|13|TRBV5-1|.
TGCGCCAGCAGCTACGGACACAACACTGAAGCTTTCTTT
CASSYGHNTEAFF
>TRBJ1-3|19|TRBV5-1|TRBD1
TGCGCCAGCAGCAGGGGGACAGGGGGCAGTGGGCTCTCTGGAAACACCATATATTTT
CASSRGTGGSGLSGNTIYF
>TRBJ1-2|13|TRBV25-1|.
TGTGCCAGCAGGGACAGTTCTAACTATGGCTACACCTTC
CASRDSSNYGYTF
>TRBJ1-1|15|TRBV25-1|.
TGTGCCAGCAGTGTCGGCAGGGGATTGAACACTGAAGCTTTCTTT
CASSVGRGLNTEAFF
>TRBJ2-7|11|TRBV5-6|.
TGTGCCAGCAGCTTGTATAGCGAGCAGTACTTC
CASSLYSEQYF
>TRBJ2-6|18|TRBV5-1|.
TGCGCCAGCAGCTTTTTGACGGGTAGGAGCTCTGGGGCCAACGTCCTGACTTTC
CASSFLTGRSSGANVLTF
>TRBJ1-1|12|TRBV6-5|TRBD1
TGTGCCAGCAGCCGCGGACAGGGAGAAGCTTTCTTT
CASSRGQGEAFF
>TRBJ2-3|14|TRBV5-1|.
TGCGCCAGCAGCCAACAGGGCATCACAGATACGCAGTATTTT
CASSQQGITDTQYF
>TRBJ1-4|17|TRBV5-6|.
TGTGCCAGCAGCTCAGACATCTCTTTGGCAACTAATGAAAAACTGTTTTTT
CASSSDISLATNEKLFF
>TRBJ1-6|15|TRBV19|.
TGTGCCAGTACCCACGGGAGCCTAGGGAATTCACCCCTCCACTTT
CASTHGSLGNSPLHF